These T cell receptor beta chains were read from a single sample in a study of cytomegalovirus exposure and HLA in healthy donors. Profiled with immunoSEQ multiplex PCR; TCRdb holds only in-frame clones, not every one. Here the sample spans 130,000 to 150,000 clones, roughly 80% being singletons. Material: PBMCs. These receptor sequences come from a man aged 25 to 40 in good health and CMV-seropositive. Each CDR3 is given with its conserved first and last residue.

J gene	V gene	CDR3 protein
TRBJ2-7	TRBV27	CASSLKRFFYEQYF
TRBJ1-5	TRBV29-1	CSVTAGNQPQHF
TRBJ2-1	TRBV28	CASRTVDNEQFF
TRBJ2-1	TRBV5-1	CASSLVFSGTSGRRNEQFF
TRBJ1-5	TRBV19	CASNAPGGSPTGQPQHF
TRBJ2-3	TRBV7-9	CASTPTTVHTQYF
TRBJ2-1	TRBV2	CASSERQGASYNEQFF
TRBJ2-5	TRBV7-2	CASSLMRAGGSETQYF
TRBJ2-7	TRBV2	CASSLGGFYEQYF
TRBJ2-3	TRBV19	CATRGRGPADTQYF
TRBJ1-1	TRBV5-6	CASSPGQGNVVGDEAFF
TRBJ2-1	TRBV19	CASSSGSSYNEQFF
TRBJ2-1	TRBV27	CASTRMGLAGGGEQFF
TRBJ2-1	TRBV14	CASSQERNGVSYNEQFF
TRBJ2-3	TRBV5-1	CASSLEEPSTDTQYF
TRBJ2-2	TRBV5-1	CASSSGTGETGELFF
TRBJ1-1	TRBV6-5	CASSSNRGLGNTEAFF
TRBJ2-6	TRBV2	CATRTGAAGANVLTF
TRBJ2-7	TRBV28	CASSLEVAGKKQYF
TRBJ1-2	TRBV11-2	CASSLIELSYGYTF
TRBJ2-3	TRBV29-1	CSVKDRFGTDTQYF
TRBJ2-7	TRBV6-6	CASSRQKNYEQYF
TRBJ1-2	TRBV6-6	CASSYSGTANYGYTF
TRBJ2-1	TRBV5-8	CASSLDYIYEQFF
TRBJ2-5	TRBV6-5	CASRGLAGFQETQYF
TRBJ1-1	TRBV6-5	CASSYLEREEAFF
TRBJ2-7	TRBV15	CATSRGTGFNEQYF
TRBJ2-7	TRBV2	CASSAVLAGITYEQYF
TRBJ1-5	TRBV6-5	CASSYSWPPNQPQHF
TRBJ2-1	TRBV7-2	CASTLEDYSYNEQFF
TRBJ1-1	TRBV21-1	CASPTRGMDTEAFF
TRBJ1-2	TRBV27	CASSPDGGYFNYGYTF
TRBJ2-2	TRBV28	CAVTVSGRDNTGELFF
TRBJ1-1	TRBV28	CASSQGQVMTEAFF
TRBJ2-2	TRBV19	CASSIRSGSSTGELFF
TRBJ2-1	TRBV5-1	CASLERAGGSNEQFF
TRBJ2-4	TRBV19	CASSMLAGGNIQYF
NA	TRBV25-1	CASSEKGGEGYEQYF
TRBJ1-1	TRBV29-1	CSVDSSDTEAFF
TRBJ1-1	TRBV28	CAIQTANTEAFF
TRBJ1-4	TRBV2	CASSEWGEKLFF
TRBJ2-7	TRBV28	CASSLPQYEQYF
TRBJ2-7	TRBV4-3	CASSQGGGGELEQYF
TRBJ1-5	TRBV19	CASSTSGTGGRHQHF
TRBJ1-5	TRBV29-1	CSPGEGSNQPQHF
TRBJ1-3	TRBV5-1	CASSLGPVSGNTIYF